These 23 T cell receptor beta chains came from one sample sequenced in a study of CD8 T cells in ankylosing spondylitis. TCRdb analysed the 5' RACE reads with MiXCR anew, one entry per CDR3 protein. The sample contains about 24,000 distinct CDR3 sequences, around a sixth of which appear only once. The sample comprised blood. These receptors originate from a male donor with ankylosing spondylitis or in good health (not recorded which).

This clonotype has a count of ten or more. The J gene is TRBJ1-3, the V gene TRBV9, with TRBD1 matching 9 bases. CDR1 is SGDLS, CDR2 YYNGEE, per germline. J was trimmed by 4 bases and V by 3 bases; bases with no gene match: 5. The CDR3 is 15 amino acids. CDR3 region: CASSAGQGIGNTIYF. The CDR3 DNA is TGTGCCAGCAGCGCGGGACAGGGTATCGGAAACACCATATATTTT.

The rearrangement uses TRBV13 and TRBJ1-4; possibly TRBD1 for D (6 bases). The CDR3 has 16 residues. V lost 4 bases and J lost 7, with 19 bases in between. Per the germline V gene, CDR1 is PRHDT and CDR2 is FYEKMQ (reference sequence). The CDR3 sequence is CASSSRTDPGGEKLFF. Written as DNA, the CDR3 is TGTGCCAGCAGCTCGAGGACAGACCCGGGAGGTGAAAAACTGTTTTTT.

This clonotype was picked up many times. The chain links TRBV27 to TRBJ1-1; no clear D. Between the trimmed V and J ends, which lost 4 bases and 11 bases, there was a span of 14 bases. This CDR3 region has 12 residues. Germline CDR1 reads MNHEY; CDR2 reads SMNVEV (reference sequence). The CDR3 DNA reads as TGTGCCAGCAGTTCCCCAAACGACAAGGCTTTCTTT. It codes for CASSSPNDKAFF.

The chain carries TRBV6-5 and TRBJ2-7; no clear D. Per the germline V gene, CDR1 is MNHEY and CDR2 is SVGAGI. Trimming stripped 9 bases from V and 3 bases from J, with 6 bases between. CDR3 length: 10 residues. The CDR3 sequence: CARKSYEQYV. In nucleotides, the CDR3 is TGTGCCAGGAAGAGCTACGAGCAGTACGTC.

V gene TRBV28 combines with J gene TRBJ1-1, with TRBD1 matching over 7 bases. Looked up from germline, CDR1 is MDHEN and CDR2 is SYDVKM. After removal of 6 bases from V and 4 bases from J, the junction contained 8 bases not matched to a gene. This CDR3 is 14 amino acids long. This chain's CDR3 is CASSPGGGVTEAFF. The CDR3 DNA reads TGTGCCAGCAGCCCAGGGGGGGGAGTCACTGAAGCTTTCTTT.

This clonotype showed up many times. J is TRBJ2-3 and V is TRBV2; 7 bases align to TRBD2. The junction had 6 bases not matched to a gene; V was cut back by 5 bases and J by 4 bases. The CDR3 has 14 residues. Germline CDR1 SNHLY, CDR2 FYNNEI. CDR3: CASSLGTTPDTQYF. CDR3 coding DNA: TGTGCCAGCAGTTTGGGGACTACCCCAGATACGCAGTATTTT.

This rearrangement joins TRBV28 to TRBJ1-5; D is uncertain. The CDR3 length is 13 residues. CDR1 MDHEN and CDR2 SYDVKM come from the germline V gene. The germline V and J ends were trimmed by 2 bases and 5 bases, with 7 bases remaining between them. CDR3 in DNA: TGTGCCAGCAGTTTAAAGCGACATCAGCCCCAGCATTTT. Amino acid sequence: CASSLKRHQPQHF.

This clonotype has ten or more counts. In DNA form, the CDR3 reads TGCAGCGTGAGGGAGTTCGGTGGCTACACCTTC. This gives the protein CSVREFGGYTF. The rearrangement uses TRBV29-1 and TRBJ1-2; D not resolved. V lost 6 bases and J lost 7, with 12 bases in between. The CDR3 has 11 residues. Germline CDR1 and CDR2: SQVTM and ANQGSEA. The variable domain in full, with the rest retrieved from reference TRBV29-1 and TRBJ1-2, is SAVISQKPSRDICQRGTSLTIQCQVDSQVTMMFWYRQQPGQSLTLIATANQGSEATYESGFVIDKFPISRPNLTFSTLTVSNMSPEDSSIYLCSVREFGGYTFGSGTRLTVV.

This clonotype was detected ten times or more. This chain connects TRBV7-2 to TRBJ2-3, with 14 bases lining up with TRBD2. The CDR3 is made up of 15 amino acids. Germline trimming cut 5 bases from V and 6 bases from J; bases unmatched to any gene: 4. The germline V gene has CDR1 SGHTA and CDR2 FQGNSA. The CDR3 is CASSARLAGGDTQYF. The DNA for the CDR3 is TGTGCCAGCAGCGCCCGACTAGCGGGGGGGGATACGCAGTATTTT.

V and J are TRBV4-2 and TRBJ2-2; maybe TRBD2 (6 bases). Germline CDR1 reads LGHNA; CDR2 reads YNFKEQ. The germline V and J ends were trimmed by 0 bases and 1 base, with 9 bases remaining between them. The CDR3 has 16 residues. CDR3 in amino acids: CASSQDWRGNTGELFF. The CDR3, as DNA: TGTGCCAGCAGCCAAGATTGGAGGGGGAACACCGGGGAGCTGTTTTTT.

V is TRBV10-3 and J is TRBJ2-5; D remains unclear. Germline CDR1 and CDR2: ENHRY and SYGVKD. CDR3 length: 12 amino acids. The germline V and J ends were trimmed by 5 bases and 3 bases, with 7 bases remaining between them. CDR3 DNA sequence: TGTGCCATCAGTATAACCAAAGAGACCCAGTACTTC. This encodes CAISITKETQYF.

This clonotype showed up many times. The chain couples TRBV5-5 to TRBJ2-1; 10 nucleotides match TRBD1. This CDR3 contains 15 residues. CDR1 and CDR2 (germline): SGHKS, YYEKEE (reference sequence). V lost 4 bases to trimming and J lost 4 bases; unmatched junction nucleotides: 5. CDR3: CASSPGQGTYNEQFF. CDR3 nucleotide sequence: TGTGCCAGCAGCCCGGGACAGGGGACATACAATGAGCAGTTCTTC.

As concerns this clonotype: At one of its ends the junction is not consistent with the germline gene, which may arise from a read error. The CDR3 sequence is CASSDPFGPRGETQYF. The CDR3 coding sequence is TGTGCCAGTAGTGACCCTTTCGGGCCGAGGGGAGAGACCCAGTACTTC. V gene TRBV6-4 combines with J gene TRBJ2-5; D tentatively fits TRBD1 or TRBD2 (5 bases each). This CDR3 comprises 16 residues. CDR1 MRHNA and CDR2 SNTAGT come from the germline V gene.

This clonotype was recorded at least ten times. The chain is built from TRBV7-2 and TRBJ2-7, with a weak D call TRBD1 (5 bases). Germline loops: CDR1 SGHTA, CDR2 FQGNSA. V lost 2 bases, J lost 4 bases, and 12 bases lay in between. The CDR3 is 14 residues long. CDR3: CASSLLGAQYEQYF. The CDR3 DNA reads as TGTGCCAGCAGCTTACTAGGGGCTCAGTACGAGCAGTACTTC.

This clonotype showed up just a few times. CDR3 protein: CASRAGTSENNEQFF. The CDR3 nucleotides read TGTGCCAGCAGAGCCGGGACTAGCGAGAACAATGAGCAGTTCTTC. The gene calls are TRBV6-2 or TRBV6-3 and TRBJ2-1; TRBD2 matches at 10 bases. Germline V gene sequence: CDR1 MNHEY, CDR2 SVGEGT. CDR3 size: 15 residues. The trim removed 6 bases at V and 5 bases at J, leaving 7 bases unmatched.

The CDR3: CSAPERGYGYTF. The CDR3 bases are TGCAGTGCTCCAGAGAGGGGGTATGGCTACACCTTC. The chain has TRBV20-1 and TRBJ1-2; perhaps TRBD1 as D (6 bases). The CDR3 length is 12 residues. Per germline, CDR1 DFQATT and CDR2 SNEGSKA (reference sequence). Trimming stripped 5 bases from V and 5 bases from J, with 12 bases between.

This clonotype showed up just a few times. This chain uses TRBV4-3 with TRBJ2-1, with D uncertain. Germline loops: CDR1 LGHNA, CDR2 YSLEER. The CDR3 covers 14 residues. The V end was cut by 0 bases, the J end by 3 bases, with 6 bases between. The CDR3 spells CASSQDAVYNEQFF. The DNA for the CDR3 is TGCGCCAGCAGCCAAGATGCAGTCTACAATGAGCAGTTCTTC.

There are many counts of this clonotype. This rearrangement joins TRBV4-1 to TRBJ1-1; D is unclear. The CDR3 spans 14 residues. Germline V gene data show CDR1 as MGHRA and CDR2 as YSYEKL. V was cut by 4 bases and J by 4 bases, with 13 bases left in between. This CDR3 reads CASSPREGGTEAFF. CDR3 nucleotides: TGCGCCAGCAGCCCCCGCGAGGGAGGCACTGAAGCTTTCTTT.

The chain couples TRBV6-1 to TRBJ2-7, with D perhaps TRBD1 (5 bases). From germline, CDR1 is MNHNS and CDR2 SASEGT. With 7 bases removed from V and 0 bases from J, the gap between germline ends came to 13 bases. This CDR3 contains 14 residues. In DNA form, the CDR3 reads TGTGCCAGCAAGGACACTGCTTTCTCCTACGAGCAGTACGTC. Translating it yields CASKDTAFSYEQYV.

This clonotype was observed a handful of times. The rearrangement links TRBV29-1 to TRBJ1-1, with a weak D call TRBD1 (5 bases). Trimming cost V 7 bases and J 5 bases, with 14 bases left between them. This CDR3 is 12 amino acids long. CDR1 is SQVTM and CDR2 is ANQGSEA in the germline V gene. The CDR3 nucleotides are TGCAGCGCTGCGACGGGGGAGACTGAAGCTTTCTTT. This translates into CSAATGETEAFF.

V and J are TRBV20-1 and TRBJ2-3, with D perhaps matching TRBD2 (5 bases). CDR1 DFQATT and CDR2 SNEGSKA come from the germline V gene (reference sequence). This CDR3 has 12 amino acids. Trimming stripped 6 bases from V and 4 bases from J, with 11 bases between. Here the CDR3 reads CSAELRADTQYF. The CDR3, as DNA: TGCAGTGCCGAACTGAGGGCAGATACGCAGTATTTT.

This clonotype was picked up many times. The CDR3 loop reads CASSQSGTGVSPLHF. The CDR3 coding sequence is TGTGCCAGCAGCCAAAGCGGGACAGGGGTTTCACCCCTCCACTTT. This chain joins TRBV12-3 or TRBV12-4 and TRBJ1-6, with 10 bases fitting TRBD1. Trimming removed 6 bases from V and 9 bases from J; junction bases left unmatched: 8. This CDR3 region has 15 residues.

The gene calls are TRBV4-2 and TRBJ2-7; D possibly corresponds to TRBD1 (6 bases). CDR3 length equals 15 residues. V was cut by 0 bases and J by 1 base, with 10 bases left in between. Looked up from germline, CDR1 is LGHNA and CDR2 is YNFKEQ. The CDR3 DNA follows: TGTGCCAGCAGCCAAGAACTTGGACAGTCCTACGAGCAGTACGTC. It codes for CASSQELGQSYEQYV.